These 30 T cell receptor beta chains came from one sample sequenced in a study of CD8+CD57+ T cells in acquired aplastic anemia. Genomic DNA served as template for TCR beta VDJ and CDR3 profiling. TCRdb recomputed calls from the reads with MiXCR, one row per CDR3 protein. This table has about 180,000 distinct CDR3 sequences, approximately 45% appearing once. Sequenced: sorted CD4+, CD8+, or CD8+CD57+ T cells (not recorded which) from PBMCs. The source of these receptors is a human donor in good health.

This clonotype was picked up many times. This CDR3 reads CSARSGPSSYEQYF. The CDR3 nucleotides read TGCAGTGCTAGGAGCGGGCCCAGCTCCTACGAGCAGTACTTC. The chain recombines TRBV20-1 with TRBJ2-7, with D possibly being TRBD2 (6 bases). The CDR3 loop spans 14 amino acids. Germline values: CDR1 DFQATT, CDR2 SNEGSKA (reference sequence). Trimming removed 3 bases from V and 0 bases from J, with 12 bases in between.

This clonotype has a handful of counts. The V gene is TRBV5-1, the J gene TRBJ2-1; D gene uncertain. This CDR3 comprises 15 residues. Germline CDR1 and CDR2: SGHRS and YFSETQ. The V gene lost 4 bases and the J gene lost 3 bases, with 14 bases spanning the gap. The CDR3 region has the DNA TGCGCCAGCAGCCTGGATCCGGAAGGCTACAATGAGCAGTTCTTC. Translation: CASSLDPEGYNEQFF. The full variable domain, completed using reference TRBV5-1 and TRBJ2-1, is KAGVTQTPRYLIKTRGQQVTLSCSPISGHRSVSWYQQTPGQGLQFLFEYFSETQRNKGNFPGRFSGRQFSNSRSEMNVSTLELGDSALYLCASSLDPEGYNEQFFGPGTRLTVL.

J is TRBJ2-7 and V is TRBV7-2; D unresolved. Germline V gene lookup returns CDR1 SGHTA and CDR2 FQGNSA. The V gene lost 1 base and the J gene lost 6 bases, with 7 bases spanning the gap. The CDR3 spans 12 residues. The CDR3 sequence: CASSLGYGEQYF. DNA for the CDR3: TGTGCCAGCAGCTTAGGGTATGGCGAGCAGTACTTC.

The chain combines TRBV2 with TRBJ2-1; D is ambiguous. Germline V lookup: CDR1 SNHLY, CDR2 FYNNEI. Trimming stripped 7 bases from V and 1 base from J, with 5 bases between. The CDR3 extends over 12 amino acids. CDR3 loop: CASKRSYNEQFF. In DNA form, the CDR3 reads TGTGCCAGCAAACGTTCCTACAATGAGCAGTTCTTC.

CDR3 residues: CASSLASSGGIYEQYF. The CDR3 nucleotides are TGTGCCAGCAGCTTAGCCTCTAGCGGGGGAATCTACGAGCAGTACTTC. The rearrangement uses TRBV7-2 and TRBJ2-7, with 10 bases matching TRBD2. This CDR3 contains 16 residues. J was trimmed by 3 bases and V by 0 bases; bases with no gene match: 5. CDR1 is SGHTA, CDR2 FQGNSA, per germline.

CDR3 sequence reads: CASSVQTNSPLHF. CDR3 DNA sequence: TGCGCCAGCAGTGTCCAGACCAATTCACCCCTCCACTTT. The chain links TRBV10-1 to TRBJ1-6; D remains ambiguous. V lost 4 bases to trimming and J lost 7 bases, with 8 bases between them. This CDR3 has 13 residues. Germline V CDR1 and CDR2: WNHNN, SYGVQD (reference sequence).

This clonotype was detected many times. For the CDR3, the DNA is TGTGCCAGCAGCTTAGCGAGGGCAGGGGTCAACACCGGGGAGCTGTTTTTT. It encodes CASSLARAGVNTGELFF. V usage is TRBV7-2 and J usage is TRBJ2-2; perhaps TRBD1 as D (6 bases). V lost 0 bases to trimming and J lost 2 bases, with 13 bases between them. This CDR3 has 17 residues. The germline V gene encodes CDR1 SGHTA and CDR2 FQGNSA.

V is TRBV4-3 and J is TRBJ2-1, with 9 bases fitting TRBD1. CDR1 LGHNA and CDR2 YSLEER come from the germline V gene. After removal of 3 bases from V and 7 bases from J, the junction contained 7 bases not matched to a gene. CDR3 length: 15 amino acids. This CDR3 reads CASSQPGQGRNEQFF. CDR3 nucleotide sequence: TGCGCCAGCAGCCAGCCGGGACAGGGTCGAAATGAGCAGTTCTTC.

The table lists this clonotype with many counts. This chain uses TRBV12-3 or TRBV12-4 with TRBJ1-4; D is uncertain. Trimming stripped 3 bases from V and 8 bases from J, with 10 bases between. CDR3 length: 13 residues. CDR3 amino acids: CASSLSGFEKLFF. CDR3 bases: TGTGCCAGCAGTTTGTCCGGATTCGAAAAACTGTTTTTT.

This chain uses TRBV20-1 with TRBJ2-7; tentatively, D is TRBD2 (6 bases). The CDR3 has 14 amino acids. Germline V CDR1 and CDR2: DFQATT, SNEGSKA (reference sequence). V lost 3 bases and J lost 4, with 16 bases in between. The CDR3 bases are TGCAGTGCTAGTCAGGCGGGAACACCTTACGAGCAGTACTTC. Protein sequence: CSASQAGTPYEQYF.

This clonotype was seen at least ten times. The CDR3 bases are TGTGCCAGCAGCCGAAACTCGAATGAGCAGTTCTTC. This encodes CASSRNSNEQFF. This chain links TRBV5-6 with TRBJ2-1; D ambiguous. Trimming removed 4 bases at V and 7 bases at J, with 9 bases between. Germline assignment: CDR1 SGHDT and CDR2 YYEEEE. The CDR3 is 12 amino acids.

The chain joins TRBV29-1 to TRBJ2-7; TRBD2 matches 8 bases. CDR3 length equals 14 residues. Germline V CDR1 and CDR2: SQVTM, ANQGSEA. V was pared by 7 bases and J by 1 base, with 9 bases of the junction left unmatched. DNA of the CDR3: TGCAGCGCAACCCTAGCGGGCCTATCCTACGAGCAGTACTTC. This sequence encodes CSATLAGLSYEQYF.

This clonotype was recorded a few times. The chain uses TRBV7-7 and TRBJ2-1; D is ambiguous. This CDR3 region has 13 residues. Deletions cut 3 bases from V and 10 bases from J, with 13 bases between. Germline-derived CDR1 and CDR2 are SSHAT and FNYEAQ (reference sequence). The CDR3 DNA reads as TGTGCCAGCAGCTTCGGCCGACTCAGCGAGCAGTTCTTC. Encoded protein: CASSFGRLSEQFF. The full variable domain, rest sourced from reference TRBV7-7 and TRBJ2-1, is GAGVSQSPRYKVTKRGQDVTLRCDPISSHATLYWYQQALGQGPEFLTYFNYEAQPDKSGLPSDRFSAERPEGSISTLTIQRTEQRDSAMYRCASSFGRLSEQFFGPGTRLTVL.

This chain connects TRBV9 to TRBJ1-1; 8 bases map to TRBD1. The germline V gene encodes CDR1 SGDLS and CDR2 YYNGEE. Trimming cost V 4 bases and J 1 base; bases outside gene matches: 15. CDR3 size: 18 residues. CDR3 region: CASSTGTGELGPNTEAFF. The CDR3 DNA is TGTGCCAGCAGCACAGGGACAGGTGAACTTGGACCGAACACTGAAGCTTTCTTT. Full variable domain (missing parts from reference TRBV9 and TRBJ1-1): DSGVTQTPKHLITATGQRVTLRCSPRSGDLSVYWYQQSLDQGLQFLIQYYNGEERAKGNILERFSAQQFPDLHSELNLSSLELGDSALYFCASSTGTGELGPNTEAFFGQGTRLTVV.

A few counts support this clonotype. The V and J genes are TRBV5-1 and TRBJ2-7; 11 bases map to TRBD1. This CDR3 region has 15 residues. Losses at the gene ends were 2 bases for V and 6 bases for J; bases not matched to a gene: 7. The germline CDR1 and CDR2 sequences are SGHRS and YFSETQ. The CDR3: CASSFGQGASSEQYF. CDR3 DNA: TGCGCCAGCAGCTTCGGACAGGGGGCATCAAGCGAGCAGTACTTC.

The table lists this clonotype with many counts. The chain has TRBV2 and TRBJ2-5; TRBD2 is a possible D gene (6 bases). The CDR3 spans 13 residues. From germline, CDR1 is SNHLY and CDR2 FYNNEI. V was pared by 6 bases and J by 9 bases, with 17 bases between. The CDR3 nucleotides read TGTGCCAGCAGAGACACGGGCGGGATGGCCCAGTACTTC. It yields the protein CASRDTGGMAQYF.

V and J are TRBV20-1 and TRBJ1-2; maybe TRBD1 (6 bases). The CDR3 contains 13 residues. V lost 2 bases and J 3 bases, leaving 10 bases between the germline ends. Looked up from germline, CDR1 is DFQATT and CDR2 is SNEGSKA (reference sequence). CDR3 loop: CSARWGADYGYTF. The CDR3 DNA follows: TGCAGTGCTAGATGGGGGGCGGACTATGGCTACACCTTC.

In regard to this clonotype: At one of its ends the junction is not consistent with the germline gene, which may arise from a read error. This chain connects TRBV20-1 to TRBJ2-1; 12 nucleotides align to TRBD2. CDR3 length: 16 amino acids. CDR1 is DFQATT, CDR2 SNEGSKA, per germline (reference sequence). This CDR3 reads CSDAAGTSGLYNEQLF. CDR3 nucleotide sequence: TGCAGTGACGCAGCGGGGACTAGCGGGTTGTACAATGAGCAGCTCTTC.

Concerning this clonotype: Its ends do not fully match the called genes, so a read error is possible. The chain uses TRBV13 and TRBJ1-2, with TRBD1 matching over 7 bases. This CDR3 contains 15 residues. CDR1 is PRHDT, CDR2 FYEKMQ, per germline (reference sequence). The CDR3 DNA sequence: TGTGCCAGCAGCAATACAGGGACAGCTAACTATGGCTACGCCTTC. It yields the protein CASSNTGTANYGYAF.

This clonotype turned up a few times. This rearrangement joins TRBV29-1 to TRBJ2-5, with 7 bases identical to TRBD1. This CDR3 spans 14 amino acids. V shed 6 bases, J shed 0 bases, and the junction held 7 bases outside the gene matches. Germline CDR1 is SQVTM and CDR2 is ANQGSEA. Here the CDR3 reads CSVRDSPYQETQYF. In DNA form, the CDR3 reads TGCAGCGTCAGGGACAGTCCGTACCAAGAGACCCAGTACTTC.

This clonotype appeared many times. The chain uses TRBV6-1 and TRBJ1-5; TRBD1 aligns across 7 bases. CDR3 length: 16 amino acids. Trimming took 6 bases from V and 0 from J; bases not matched to a gene: 8. The germline V gene encodes CDR1 MNHNS and CDR2 SASEGT. The CDR3 loop reads CASSLARGNSNQPQHF. In nucleotides, the CDR3 is TGTGCCAGCAGCTTAGCCAGGGGGAATAGCAATCAGCCCCAGCATTTT.

In its sample, this clonotype was seen many times. This chain joins TRBV10-3 and TRBJ2-4, with D unresolved. Trimming removed 0 bases from V and 5 bases from J, with 5 bases in between. Germline CDR1 reads ENHRY; CDR2 reads SYGVKD. The CDR3 spans 13 residues. The CDR3 loop is CAISESRENIQYF. The CDR3 nucleotides are TGTGCCATCAGTGAGTCGCGTGAAAACATTCAGTACTTC.

The chain joins TRBV7-2 to TRBJ2-2, with D perhaps assigned TRBD1 or TRBD2 (6 bases each). From germline, CDR1 is SGHTA and CDR2 FQGNSA. Trimming stripped 5 bases from V and 8 bases from J, with 12 bases between. This CDR3 is built from 13 residues. The CDR3: CASSQTGLGELFF. The CDR3 region has the DNA TGTGCCAGCAGCCAGACAGGACTAGGGGAGCTGTTTTTT. Full variable domain (outside the CDR3, taken from reference TRBV7-2 and TRBJ2-2): GAGVSQSPSNKVTEKGKDVELRCDPISGHTALYWYRQSLGQGLEFLIYFQGNSAPDKSGLPSDRFSAERTGGSVSTLTIQRTQQEDSAVYLCASSQTGLGELFFGEGSRLTVL.

This clonotype was counted many times. This rearrangement joins TRBV5-6 to TRBJ2-1; 10 bases are a match to TRBD2. The CDR3 has 15 amino acids. CDR1 is SGHDT and CDR2 is YYEEEE in the germline V gene. V trimming: 0 bases; J trimming: 8 bases; junction bases outside the gene matches: 5. CDR3: CASSLASGSLDEQFF. The CDR3 DNA sequence: TGTGCCAGCAGCTTGGCTAGCGGGAGTCTCGATGAGCAGTTCTTC.

The chain combines TRBV18 with TRBJ2-7; 16 bases map to TRBD2. The CDR3 loop spans 19 amino acids. Germline loops: CDR1 KGHSH, CDR2 LQKENI. V was pared by 0 bases and J by 3 bases, with 8 bases of the junction left unmatched. The CDR3: CASSPPVGLAGGPDYEQYF. The CDR3 DNA reads TGTGCCAGCTCACCACCTGTGGGACTAGCGGGAGGGCCCGACTACGAGCAGTACTTC.

The count of this clonotype is one. The chain couples TRBV2 to TRBJ2-7; D is undetermined. The CDR3 covers 14 residues. Trimming shortened V by 10 bases and J by 6 bases, and 22 bases separated the two germline ends. Germline V gene lookup returns CDR1 SNHLY and CDR2 FYNNEI. The CDR3 here is CATRRDTNYGEQYF. In DNA form, the CDR3 reads TGTGCCACCAGGAGAGACACCAACTACGGCGAGCAGTACTTC.

At least ten counts were recorded for this clonotype. V gene TRBV18 combines with J gene TRBJ2-7; unclear D gene. Looked up from germline, CDR1 is KGHSH and CDR2 is LQKENI. V was clipped by 0 bases and J by 1 base, with 4 bases between them. The CDR3 is 13 residues long. CDR3 amino acids: CASSPPNSYEQYF. The CDR3 coding sequence is TGTGCCAGCTCACCACCCAATTCCTACGAGCAGTACTTC.

Only a few counts were recorded for this clonotype. The chain couples TRBV29-1 to TRBJ2-2, with TRBD2 matching 9 bases. Germline-derived CDR1 and CDR2 are SQVTM and ANQGSEA. V shed 6 bases, J shed 4 bases, and the junction held 9 bases outside the gene matches. This CDR3 has 15 residues. The CDR3 here is CSVRAGGEVTGELFF. For the CDR3, the DNA is TGCAGCGTCCGAGCGGGGGGCGAAGTCACCGGGGAGCTGTTTTTT.

This clonotype showed up many times. The chain employs TRBV15 and TRBJ2-5; no definite D call. CDR1 is LNHNV, CDR2 YYDKDF, per germline (reference sequence). The length of the CDR3 is 14 residues. V was clipped by 0 bases and J by 2 bases, with 7 bases between them. This CDR3 reads CATSRDSPQETQYF. The DNA for the CDR3 is TGTGCCACCAGCAGAGACAGCCCACAAGAGACCCAGTACTTC. The complete variable domain, with remaining parts taken from reference TRBV15 and TRBJ2-5, reads DAMVIQNPRYQVTQFGKPVTLSCSQTLNHNVMYWYQQKSSQAPKLLFHYYDKDFNNEADTPDNFQSRRPNTSFCFLDIRSPGLGDTAMYLCATSRDSPQETQYFGPGTRLLVL.

In its sample, this clonotype was seen a few times. CDR3 loop: CASSQDRMAGGLSYNEQFF. The CDR3 region has the DNA TGCGCCAGCAGCCAAGATAGGATGGCGGGAGGGCTCTCCTACAATGAGCAGTTCTTC. The chain recombines TRBV4-3 with TRBJ2-1; 9 bases line up with TRBD2. Germline CDR1 is LGHNA and CDR2 is YSLEER. V lost 0 bases and J lost 0; bases outside the gene matches: 9. The CDR3 runs 19 residues.